This TCR beta chain came from a study of T-cell memory formation after mild COVID-19. TCRdb passed the 5' RACE reads through MiXCR, listing each CDR3 protein once. The table shows approximately 570,000 distinct CDR3 sequences, with approximately 18% occurring only once. General study findings and limits: A balance of CD4 and CD8 characterized clones contracting day 15 to 85, whereas later expanders leaned CD4+.

Germline V CDR1 and CDR2: LNHDA, SQIVND (reference sequence). The CDR3 runs 14 residues. The V segment lost 7 bases and the J segment 7 bases; nucleotides outside the gene matches: 9. This clonotype was detected ten times or more. What it binds is unknown. The chain links TRBV19 to TRBJ2-1, with 8 nucleotides matching TRBD2. The source is an adult woman who had mild COVID-19 (a few samples of this study predate the infection). Cell type and time point are not known. Sequencing was done on a sample of PBMCs or a T cell subset sorted from them (not recorded which). This CDR3 is CASTAAGVRNEQFF. The CDR3 DNA follows: TGTGCCAGTACAGCAGCGGGAGTTAGGAATGAGCAGTTCTTC.